A single sample gave rise to the 18 T cell receptor beta chains below, sequenced in a study of cytomegalovirus exposure and HLA in healthy donors. In the PCR, 60 Vbeta and 13 Jbeta primers were used. TCRdb keeps only in-frame clones here, not all; method: immunoSEQ multiplex PCR. The sample holds more than 90,000 clones; roughly three quarters are singletons and the top ten take 7.5% to 9%. Source material: PBMCs. The receptors derive from a female donor in good health and CMV-seronegative.

This chain links TRBV7-8 with TRBJ1-1; D possibly corresponds to TRBD1 (5 bases). V was shortened by 5 bases and J by 5 bases, with 21 bases between the two germline ends. This CDR3 region has 16 residues. The germline gives CDR1 SGHVS, CDR2 FQNEAQ. The CDR3: CASSPRTPRDGTEAFF. The CDR3 region has the DNA TGTGCCAGCAGCCCCCGGACACCTAGGGATGGGACTGAAGCTTTCTTT.

The chain is built from TRBV6-5 and TRBJ2-5, with 11 bases that match TRBD1. The J call is doubtful: the DNA matches TRBJ2-7 better. The V gene's germline CDR1 is MNHEY and CDR2 SVGAGI. This CDR3 is 15 amino acids long. CDR3 amino acids: CASSYGTGGTYEQYF. CDR3 in DNA: TGTGCCAGCAGCTACGGGACAGGGGGAACTTACGAGCAGTACTTC.

The rearrangement links TRBV27 to TRBJ2-7; D ambiguous. CDR3 length: 16 amino acids. Trimming took off 0 bases at V and 6 bases at J, with 18 bases between the two ends. Germline-derived CDR1 and CDR2 are MNHEY and SMNVEV (reference sequence). CDR3 sequence (DNA): TGTGCCAGCAGTTTATCAGCGTATCGAACCCCCCTCGAGCAGTACTTC. Its translation is CASSLSAYRTPLEQYF.

The rearrangement uses TRBV6-5 and TRBJ2-4, with 9 nucleotides matching TRBD1. Germline-derived CDR1 and CDR2 are MNHEY and SVGAGI. J gave up 7 bases and V 0 bases, and 4 bases lay outside the gene matches. CDR3 length: 15 amino acids. The CDR3 here is CASSYSPGTGNIQYF. The CDR3 DNA is TGTGCCAGCAGTTACTCCCCAGGGACAGGGAACATTCAGTACTTC.

Note on this clone: One end of the junction does not line up with germline, which may come from a read error. The rearrangement joins TRBV20-1 to TRBJ1-1, with TRBD1 matching 7 bases. CDR3 length: 10 amino acids. Germline-derived CDR1 and CDR2 are DFQATT and SNEGSKA (reference sequence). This CDR3 reads CSAREAGGLF. CDR3 DNA: TGCAGTGCTAGAGAGGCAGGGGGACTCTTT.

The rearrangement links TRBV7-2 to TRBJ2-3; 11 nucleotides line up with TRBD2. In germline, CDR1 is SGHTA, CDR2 FQGNSA. V trimming: 5 bases; J trimming: 4 bases; junction bases outside the gene matches: 5. This CDR3 region has 15 residues. The CDR3 bases are TGTGCCAGCAGCGCCCATAGCGGGAGGGCAGATACGCAGTATTTT. Amino acids: CASSAHSGRADTQYF.

This chain links TRBV11-2 with TRBJ2-5; 8 positions agree with TRBD1. V was pared by 8 bases and J by 5 bases, with 4 bases of the junction left unmatched. The length of the CDR3 is 12 residues. Germline assignment: CDR1 SGHAT and CDR2 FQNNGV. DNA of the CDR3: TGTGCCAGCGCCAGGGGGCGGGAGACCCAGTACTTC. Translating gives CASARGRETQYF.

This clone showed up just a few times. This rearrangement joins TRBV4-3 to TRBJ1-2; D is uncertain. V lost 5 bases to trimming and J lost 3 bases, with 13 bases between them. Germline CDR1 reads LGHNA; CDR2 reads YSLEER. CDR3 size: 14 residues. The CDR3 loop reads CASSVGRRDYGYTF. In DNA, the CDR3 is TGCGCCAGCAGCGTCGGCAGGCGGGACTATGGCTACACCTTC.

Only a few counts were recorded for this clone. This sequence joins TRBV10-3 and TRBJ1-1; D may be TRBD1 (6 bases). The CDR3 covers 13 residues. Per the germline V gene, CDR1 is ENHRY and CDR2 is SYGVKD. Trimming removed 4 bases at V and 4 bases at J, with 10 bases between. The CDR3 nucleotides read TGTGCCATCAGTGCGACAGGCGGCACTGAAGCTTTCTTT. It translates to CAISATGGTEAFF.

The chain combines TRBV7-9 with TRBJ1-1; TRBD1 aligns across 8 bases. Per the germline V gene, CDR1 is SEHNR and CDR2 is FQNEAQ (reference sequence). The CDR3 has 14 amino acids. V was pared by 2 bases and J by 5 bases, with 4 bases of the junction left unmatched. The CDR3 region is CASSLMRQGTEAFF. DNA of the CDR3: TGTGCCAGCAGCTTAATGAGACAGGGGACTGAAGCTTTCTTT.

The chain couples TRBV27 to TRBJ1-1, with 9 bases lining up with TRBD1. V was pared by 5 bases and J by 1 base, with 5 bases of the junction left unmatched. There are 15 residues in the CDR3. Germline V gene lookup returns CDR1 MNHEY and CDR2 SMNVEV (reference sequence). CDR3 loop: CASSPGTGRNTEAFF. CDR3 in DNA: TGTGCCAGCAGTCCGGGGACAGGGAGGAACACTGAAGCTTTCTTT.

The V call is TRBV6-5, the J call TRBJ1-3, with TRBD1 matching 8 bases. CDR1 is MNHEY and CDR2 is SVGAGI in the germline V gene. Unmatched junction bases numbered 7, after V lost 6 bases and J lost 3 bases. The CDR3 is 15 residues long. The CDR3 here is CASSLGQGGGNTIYF. DNA of the CDR3: TGTGCCAGCAGCCTCGGACAGGGCGGTGGAAACACCATATATTTT.

V usage is TRBV27 and J usage is TRBJ2-3, with 8 bases identical to TRBD2. Trimming removed 2 bases from V and 9 bases from J; junction bases left unmatched: 10. The germline V gene has CDR1 MNHEY and CDR2 SMNVEV (reference sequence). The CDR3 totals 15 residues. Here the CDR3 reads CASSLPSAGVGTQYF. The CDR3 nucleotides are TGTGCCAGCAGTTTACCGTCAGCGGGGGTGGGAACGCAGTATTTT.

This clone was seen more than once but under ten times. This chain connects TRBV5-1 to TRBJ2-3, with 12 bases identical to TRBD2. The CDR3 has 17 amino acids. The germline gives CDR1 SGHRS, CDR2 YFSETQ. V was clipped by 0 bases and J by 1 base; unmatched bases: 3. The CDR3 region is CASSLEPSGRGTDTQYF. In DNA, the CDR3 is TGCGCCAGCAGCTTGGAGCCTAGCGGGAGGGGCACAGATACGCAGTATTTT. Complete variable domain (other parts from reference TRBV5-1 and TRBJ2-3): KAGVTQTPRYLIKTRGQQVTLSCSPISGHRSVSWYQQTPGQGLQFLFEYFSETQRNKGNFPGRFSGRQFSNSRSEMNVSTLELGDSALYLCASSLEPSGRGTDTQYFGPGTRLTVL.

V gene TRBV7-3 combines with J gene TRBJ1-5; tentative D call: TRBD1 (6 bases). In germline, CDR1 is SGHTA, CDR2 FQGTGA. This CDR3 is 14 amino acids long. V lost 5 bases to trimming and J lost 4 bases, with 12 bases between them. The CDR3, as DNA: TGTGCCAGCAGCCCCACAGGGTTTAATCAGCCCCAGCATTTT. Amino acids: CASSPTGFNQPQHF.

V usage is TRBV7-3 and J usage is TRBJ2-3; the match to TRBD2 covers 9 bases. V dropped 5 bases and J dropped 3; count of bases not matched to a gene: 6. The V gene's germline CDR1 is SGHTA and CDR2 FQGTGA. This CDR3 region has 15 residues. This chain's CDR3 is CASSRSGGRTDTQYF. CDR3 coding DNA: TGTGCCAGCAGCCGTAGCGGGGGAAGGACAGATACGCAGTATTTT.

This clone was found once. The V gene is TRBV5-1, the J gene TRBJ2-3; 13 bases fit TRBD2. The V gene end was trimmed by 6 bases and the J gene end by 3 bases; junction bases not matched to a gene: 4. The CDR3 has 15 residues. The germline gives CDR1 SGHRS, CDR2 YFSETQ. For the CDR3, the DNA is TGCGCCAGCACCCGGACTAGCGGGAGAACAGATACGCAGTATTTT. This sequence encodes CASTRTSGRTDTQYF.

The rearrangement links TRBV6-1 to TRBJ2-5; 8 bases are a match to TRBD2. The CDR3 is 20 amino acids. CDR1 and CDR2 from the germline V gene are MNHNS and SASEGT. With V trimmed by 1 base and J by 1 base, 17 bases remained unmatched. DNA of the CDR3: TGTGCCAGCAGTGAAGGCCTAGAGGGGTGGAGCGGGAGTGTCCAAGAGACCCAGTACTTC. It is translated as CASSEGLEGWSGSVQETQYF.